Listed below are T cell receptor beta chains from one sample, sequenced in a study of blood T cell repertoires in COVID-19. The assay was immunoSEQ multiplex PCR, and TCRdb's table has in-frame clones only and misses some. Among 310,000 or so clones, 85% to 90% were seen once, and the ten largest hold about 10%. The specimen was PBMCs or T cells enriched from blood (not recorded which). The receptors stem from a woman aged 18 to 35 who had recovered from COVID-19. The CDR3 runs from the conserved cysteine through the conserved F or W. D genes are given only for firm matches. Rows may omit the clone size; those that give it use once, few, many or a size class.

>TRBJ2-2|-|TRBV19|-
TGTGCCAGTAGTATGGCCCAGGGAGGAACCGGGGAGCTGTTTTTT
CASSMAQGGTGELFF
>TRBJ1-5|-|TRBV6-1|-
TGTGCCAGCAGTGAGATGGAGAATCAGCCCCAGCATTTT
CASSEMENQPQHF
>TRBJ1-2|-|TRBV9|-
TGTGCCAGCAGCGTCCCTGGGGGGTTAAGCACCTTC
CASSVPGGLSTF
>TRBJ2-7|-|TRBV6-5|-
TGTGCCAGCAGTTACTCCCGCGGTCAGGGCCCCTACGAGCAGTACTTC
CASSYSRGQGPYEQYF
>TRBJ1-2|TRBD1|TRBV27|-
TGTGCCAGCAGTCCACGACAGGGGGCTCACACAATCTATGGCTACACCTTC
CASSPRQGAHTIYGYTF
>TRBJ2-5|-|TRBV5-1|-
TGCGCCAGCAGCTTGACAGGTCTAGAGACCCAGTACTTC
CASSLTGLETQYF
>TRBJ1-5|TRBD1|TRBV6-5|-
TGTGCCAGCAGCCCGGGGGACAGAGGGTCCCTTCCCCAGCATTTT
CASSPGDRGSLPQHF
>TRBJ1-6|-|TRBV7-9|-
TGTGCCAGCAGCCCCCCGAGTTCCTATAATTCACCCCTCCACTTT
CASSPPSSYNSPLHF
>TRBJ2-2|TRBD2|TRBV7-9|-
TGTGCCAGCAGCTCACCGGGGGGAACGTCCGGGGAGCTGTTTTTT
CASSSPGGTSGELFF
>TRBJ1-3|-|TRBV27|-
TGTGCCAGCAGTGCCCTCCAGGGTTCCGGAAACACCATATATTTT
CASSALQGSGNTIYF
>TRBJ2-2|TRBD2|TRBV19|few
TGTGCCAGTAAGCGGGACCACTTAGAGGGTGCGAACACCGGGGAGCTGTTTTTT
CASKRDHLEGANTGELFF
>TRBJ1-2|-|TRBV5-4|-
TGTGCCAGCAGCTTCGGGACGGGGGATTTCTACACCTTC
CASSFGTGDFYTF
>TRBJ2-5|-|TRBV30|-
TGTGCCTGGAGACAGGGACAAGAGACCCAGTACTTC
CAWRQGQETQYF
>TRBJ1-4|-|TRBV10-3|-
TGTGCCATCAGTGTCCAGGCGGGGGTTAATGAAAAACTGTTTTTT
CAISVQAGVNEKLFF
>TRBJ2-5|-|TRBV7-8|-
TGTGCCAGCAGCTTAACGTCAGCCAGGGGGACCCAGTACTTC
CASSLTSARGTQYF
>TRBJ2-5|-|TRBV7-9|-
TGTGCCAGCAGCTTAAGGTTGACAACGGAGACCCAGTACTTC
CASSLRLTTETQYF
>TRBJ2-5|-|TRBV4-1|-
TGCGCCAGCAGCGTTGGCAGGGGATCGGGAGAGACCCAGTACTTC
CASSVGRGSGETQYF
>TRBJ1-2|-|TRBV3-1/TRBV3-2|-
TGTGCCAGCAGCCAGTCCTTCGTTGGCTACACCTTC
CASSQSFVGYTF
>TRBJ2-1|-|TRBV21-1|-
TGTGCCAGCAGCAAAGAGGGTAGCGGGAGGGCTCAACGACTCAGCTCCTACAATGAGCAGTTCTTC
CASSKEGSGRAQRLSSYNEQFF
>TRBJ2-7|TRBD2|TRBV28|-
TGTGCCAGCAGCGTCCCGGGAGGTGGGGCTAGCGGGGGCTTCAGCTCCTACGAGCAGTACTTC
CASSVPGGGASGGFSSYEQYF
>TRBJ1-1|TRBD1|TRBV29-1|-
TGCAGCGGTGGACAGGGGGGAGAAGCTTTCTTT
CSGGQGGEAFF
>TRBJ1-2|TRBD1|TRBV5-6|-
TGTGCCAGCAACCGGGACAGACGTAGCTATGGCTACACCTTC
CASNRDRRSYGYTF
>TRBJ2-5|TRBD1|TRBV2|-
TGTGCCAGCAGTGCTCCGGGACAGGGGGCTGAAAAAGGAGGCCAAGAGACCCAGTACTTC
CASSAPGQGAEKGGQETQYF
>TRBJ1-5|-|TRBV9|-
TGTGCCAGCAGTGTATCTCCCGGGAGCAATCAGCCCCAGCATTTT
CASSVSPGSNQPQHF
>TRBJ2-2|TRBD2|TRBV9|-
TGTGCCAGCAGAGGGGGGACTAGCGGGAACACCGGGGAGCTGTTTTTT
CASRGGTSGNTGELFF
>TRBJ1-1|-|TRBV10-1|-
TGCGCCAGCAAACTGACCTTGGACGCGGGGACTGAAGCTTTCTTT
CASKLTLDAGTEAFF
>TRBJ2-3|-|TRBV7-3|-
TGTGCCAGCAGCTTTGGCCAAAGCACAGATACGCAGTATTTT
CASSFGQSTDTQYF
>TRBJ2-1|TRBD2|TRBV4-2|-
TGTGCCAGCAGCCCTCTCGGGACTAGCGGGAGGGTTATCTACAATGAGCAGTTCTTC
CASSPLGTSGRVIYNEQFF
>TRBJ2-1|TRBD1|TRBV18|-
TGTGCCAGCTCACCAGGGACAGGCTACAATGAGCAGTTCTTC
CASSPGTGYNEQFF
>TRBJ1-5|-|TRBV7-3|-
TGTGCCAGCAGCTCAAGGGGGAGGGATAGCAATCAGCCCCAGCATTTT
CASSSRGRDSNQPQHF
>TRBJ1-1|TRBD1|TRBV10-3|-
TGTGCCATCAGTGAAAGGGGGCAGGGAGTGACCTCTAACACTGAAGCTTTCTTT
CAISERGQGVTSNTEAFF
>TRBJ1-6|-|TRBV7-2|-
TGTGCCAGCAGCCCACTCGGGGAGACGAATTCACCCCTCCACTTT
CASSPLGETNSPLHF
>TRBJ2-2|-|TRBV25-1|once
TGTGCCAGCAGTGAGCCGTCCGGAGCGGTCACCGGGGAGCTGTTTTTT
CASSEPSGAVTGELFF
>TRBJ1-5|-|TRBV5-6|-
TGTGCCAGCAGCTTATGGGGGGCGGGGGATCAGCCCCAGCATTTT
CASSLWGAGDQPQHF
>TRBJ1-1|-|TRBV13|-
TGTGCCAGCAGCCTCAACCCCCAGGGCACTGAAGCTTTCTTT
CASSLNPQGTEAFF
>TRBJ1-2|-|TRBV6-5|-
TGTGCCAGCTTACCAACCGTTAGGGGGTATGGCTACACCTTC
CASLPTVRGYGYTF
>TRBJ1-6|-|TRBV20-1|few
TGCAGTGCTAGTTTAAGAGGATTACGGTCACCCCTCCACTTT
CSASLRGLRSPLHF
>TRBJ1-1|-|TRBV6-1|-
TGTGCCAGCAGTGAAGCAGACAGAGCGAACACTGAAGCTTTCTTT
CASSEADRANTEAFF
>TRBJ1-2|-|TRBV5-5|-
TGTGCCAGCAGCTTTGAGGTGGGGAGATTCTATGGCTACACCTTC
CASSFEVGRFYGYTF
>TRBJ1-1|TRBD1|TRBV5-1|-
TGCGCCAGCAGCACCTGGACAGGCAGCAGGTTCGAAGCTTTCTTT
CASSTWTGSRFEAFF
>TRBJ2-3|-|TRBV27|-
TGTGCCAGCAGTTACTATACGACAGGCACAGATACGCAGTATTTT
CASSYYTTGTDTQYF
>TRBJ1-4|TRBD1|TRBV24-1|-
TGTGCCACCAGAGGACAGGGGATGGGTGAAAAACTGTTTTTT
CATRGQGMGEKLFF